The source of this T cell receptor (beta chain) is a study of T cells in Graves' hyperthyroidism and ophthalmopathy. Study in general: At initial diagnosis, before any treatment had begun, peripheral blood was obtained. Study-wide results and limits: Most clonotypes expanded in thyroid above 0.001 were likewise present in blood. Model predictions of ophthalmopathy came a median approximately 6 months before onset.

Stable disease denoted Graves' hyperthyroidism without ophthalmopathy progression within 18 months. CDR3 length: 14 residues. Germline V gene lookup returns CDR1 LNHDA and CDR2 SQIVND (reference sequence). The V end lost 10 bases, the J end lost 2 bases, and 15 bases lay between the germline ends. This clonotype was seen only a few times. The antigen is undetermined. Amplification targeted TCR beta CDR3 regions from RNA transcripts. Initially, a first-round RT-PCR of the TCR CDR3 employed the HTBI primer set. TCRdb called the multiplex PCR reads again in MiXCR, with one record for every CDR3 protein. The sample consists of more than 650,000 distinct CDR3 sequences, 14% of them appearing once.

This chain links TRBV19 with TRBJ2-1; D is ambiguous. Sample: blood. This clonotype was sampled from a woman aged 18-29 years with Graves' hyperthyroidism. The CDR3 region has the DNA TGTGCCACCCAAACATATGGGACCTACAATGAGCAGTTCTTC. Translation: CATQTYGTYNEQFF.